This T cell receptor beta chain was profiled in a study of T cell changes during pregnancy in multiple sclerosis (dated by TCRdb to between 2019 and 2020). Concerning the study at large: The study examined how the T cell repertoire changed over the course of pregnancy in women with multiple sclerosis.

Comments on this clone: Its recognized antigen is unknown. No per-base quality is available; no much larger clone lies one base away.

Trimming takes 1 base off V and 4 bases off J; junction bases not matched to a gene: 7. Taken from the germline V gene, the CDR1 and CDR2 loops are SGDLS and YYNGEE. Its CDR3 holds 18 amino acids, cysteine through phenylalanine. Here the CDR3 DNA is all that survives: 54 bases in frame from base 1. Library preparation was by the immunoSEQ multiplex PCR assay. Sourced from immuneACCESS, this table was stored by TCRdb with only in-frame sequences that have V and J called. A share of the clones is absent; for the studies checked, an unresolved V gene accounts for under half, and the remainder has no known explanation. The sample contains over 20,000 clones, 91% of them found a single time. Clones ranked in the top ten supply under 0.75% of the sample.

This specimen was CD4+ T cells from peripheral blood mononuclear cells, taken in the third trimester of pregnancy. The sequence was collected from a female donor in good health, enrolled as a control in a pregnancy study. The sequence is built from TRBV9 and TRBJ2-2; TRBD2 aligns with 13 central bases. The DNA reads as follows: TGTGCCAGCAGCGTAACTCCCAGACTAGCGGGGGGCACCGGGGAGCTGTTTTTT. The resulting protein is CASSVTPRLAGGTGELFF.